Each of the 30 T cell receptor beta chains below was sequenced from the same sample in a study of T cell repertoires in cytomegalovirus infection. Their specific antigens are unknown. TCRdb itself ran the reads through MiXCR, one entry per CDR3 protein. The table has a few hundred thousand distinct CDR3 sequences, approximately 40% seen once. The sequences come from cultured PBMCs, collected from culture after CMV antigen stimulation. The receptors here all came from a human donor in good health (CMV status not recorded). Some clones in this sample may be carry-over from other donors' samples.

This clonotype was detected a few times. The rearrangement links TRBV20-1 to TRBJ1-2, with 7 bases matching TRBD1. V trimming: 6 bases; J trimming: 0 bases; junction bases outside the gene matches: 4. Germline V CDR1 and CDR2: DFQATT, SNEGSKA (reference sequence). The CDR3 spans 13 residues. The CDR3: CSAAGTANYGYTF. The DNA of the CDR3 is TGCAGTGCCGCCGGGACAGCTAACTATGGCTACACCTTC.

This clonotype occurred many times. This chain links TRBV5-5 with TRBJ1-5; D remains unclear. Germline V gene lookup returns CDR1 SGHKS and CDR2 YYEKEE (reference sequence). CDR3 size: 13 residues. V was shortened by 4 bases and J by 8 bases, with 13 bases between the two germline ends. CDR3 sequence reads: CASSLDPAKPQHF. The CDR3 coding sequence is TGTGCCAGCAGCCTGGACCCTGCTAAGCCCCAGCATTTT. Drawing the rest from reference TRBV5-5 and TRBJ1-5, the complete variable domain is DAGVTQSPTHLIKTRGQQVTLRCSPISGHKSVSWYQQVLGQGPQFIFQYYEKEERGRGNFPDRFSARQFPNYSSELNVNALLLGDSALYLCASSLDPAKPQHFGDGTRLSIL.

The gene calls are TRBV7-7 and TRBJ2-5; 9 bases fit TRBD1. The CDR3 is 15 amino acids. CDR1 is SSHAT and CDR2 is FNYEAQ in the germline V gene (reference sequence). After removal of 4 bases from V and 5 bases from J, the junction contained 8 bases not matched to a gene. Written as DNA, the CDR3 is TGTGCCAGCAGCTCATACAGGGGGCAAGCGGAGACCCAGTACTTC. Translation gives CASSSYRGQAETQYF.

The chain has TRBV7-2 and TRBJ2-5, with 9 bases fitting TRBD2. The CDR3 totals 15 residues. Trimming at V came to 5 bases and at J to 5 bases, leaving 9 bases not matched to a gene. Germline values: CDR1 SGHTA, CDR2 FQGNSA. The CDR3: CASSARLAASETQYF. CDR3 bases: TGTGCCAGCAGCGCACGACTAGCGGCGAGCGAGACCCAGTACTTC.

This clonotype was recorded a few times. For the CDR3, the DNA is TGTGCCAGCAGTGAGTGGACAGGGGGGACAGATACGCAGTATTTT. It yields the protein CASSEWTGGTDTQYF. This chain connects TRBV6-1 to TRBJ2-3; 10 bases match TRBD1. The CDR3 contains 15 residues. J lost 3 bases, V lost 3 bases, and 3 bases had no gene match. Germline V gene lookup returns CDR1 MNHNS and CDR2 SASEGT.

The CDR3, as DNA: TGTGCCAGCCACGCCAGTCCGACCAGGGAAAATTTAGAGCAGTACTTC. Protein product: CASHASPTRENLEQYF. This chain connects TRBV6-6 to TRBJ2-7, with D possibly TRBD1 on 5 matching bases. The CDR3 sequence is 16 residues long. Between the trimmed V and J ends, which lost 8 bases and 7 bases, there was a span of 27 bases. Germline V gives CDR1 MNHNY, CDR2 SVGAGI (reference sequence).

This clonotype was counted between two and nine times. V usage is TRBV11-2 and J usage is TRBJ2-1, with D uncertain. Germline V gene sequence: CDR1 SGHAT, CDR2 FQNNGV. V gave up 1 base and J gave up 9 bases, with 4 bases separating them. This CDR3 is built from 11 residues. As DNA, the CDR3 is TGTGCCAGCAGCTTAGCGAGTGAGCAGTTCTTC. This translates into CASSLASEQFF.

V gene TRBV7-2 combines with J gene TRBJ2-7; D may be TRBD2 (6 bases). Germline CDR1 reads SGHTA; CDR2 reads FQGNSA. The CDR3 loop spans 13 amino acids. V dropped 5 bases and J dropped 3 bases, with 11 bases sitting between them. The chain's CDR3 is CASSGVGLYEQYF. The DNA for the CDR3 is TGTGCCAGCAGCGGGGTGGGACTCTACGAGCAGTACTTC. The variable domain in full, with the rest retrieved from reference TRBV7-2 and TRBJ2-7, is GAGVSQSPSNKVTEKGKDVELRCDPISGHTALYWYRQSLGQGLEFLIYFQGNSAPDKSGLPSDRFSAERTGGSVSTLTIQRTQQEDSAVYLCASSGVGLYEQYFGPGTRLTVT.

The chain links TRBV6-2 or TRBV6-3 to TRBJ1-5; tentative D call: TRBD1 (6 bases). From germline, CDR1 is MNHEY and CDR2 SVGEGT. The CDR3 spans 16 residues. The V gene lost 8 bases and the J gene lost 5 bases, with 22 bases spanning the gap. Written as DNA, the CDR3 is TGTGCCAGCCGTTTTGTCCAGGGGTATGATCATCAGCCCCAGCATTTT. It specifies CASRFVQGYDHQPQHF.

This clonotype was detected only a few times. V is TRBV27 and J is TRBJ2-5; tentatively, D is TRBD1 (5 bases). The CDR3 spans 14 residues. In germline, CDR1 is MNHEY, CDR2 SMNVEV (reference sequence). The V gene lost 1 base and the J gene lost 1 base, with 7 bases spanning the gap. The CDR3 reads CASSLLGVQETQYF. The CDR3, as DNA: TGTGCCAGCAGTTTATTAGGGGTCCAAGAGACCCAGTACTTC.

This clonotype has at least ten counts. The chain carries TRBV6-1 and TRBJ1-2, with 7 nucleotides matching TRBD1. The CDR3 has 14 residues. Germline trimming cut 1 base from V and 2 bases from J; bases unmatched to any gene: 1. CDR1 is MNHNS, CDR2 SASEGT, per germline. The CDR3 DNA is TGTGCCAGCAGTGAAGTAGGGGGCAACTATGGCTACACCTTC. It translates to CASSEVGGNYGYTF.

This clonotype was counted between two and nine times. The chain links TRBV10-3 to TRBJ2-4, with 9 bases identical to TRBD1. This CDR3 is built from 18 residues. Trimming cost V 6 bases and J 8 bases; bases outside gene matches: 20. Germline V gene data show CDR1 as ENHRY and CDR2 as SYGVKD. This CDR3 reads CAISPGQGLGAKNYIQYF. The CDR3, as DNA: TGTGCCATCAGCCCGGGACAGGGTCTGGGAGCCAAAAACTACATTCAGTACTTC.

The rearrangement uses TRBV27 and TRBJ2-5; possible D gene TRBD1, 6 bases. The V gene lost 3 bases and the J gene lost 4 bases, with 15 bases spanning the gap. The CDR3 has 15 amino acids. Germline CDR1 MNHEY, CDR2 SMNVEV (reference sequence). In nucleotides, the CDR3 is TGTGCCAGCAGTTTGGGGGCCCCGCCGGGAGAGACCCAGTACTTC. This sequence encodes CASSLGAPPGETQYF.

The J gene is TRBJ2-7, the V gene TRBV6-1; D is unclear. Between the trimmed V and J ends, which lost 2 bases and 5 bases, there was a span of 10 bases. Germline V gene lookup returns CDR1 MNHNS and CDR2 SASEGT. The CDR3 contains 13 residues. CDR3: CASSELTRDEQYF. In DNA form, the CDR3 reads TGTGCCAGCAGTGAACTCACAAGGGACGAGCAGTACTTC.

This chain connects TRBV5-1 to TRBJ2-1, with TRBD2 matching 7 bases. The germline V gene has CDR1 SGHRS and CDR2 YFSETQ. The CDR3 is 16 residues long. The V gene end was trimmed by 0 bases and the J gene end by 4 bases; junction bases not matched to a gene: 7. This chain's CDR3 is CASSLARAGAYNEQFF. CDR3 in DNA: TGCGCCAGCAGCTTGGCAAGGGCGGGAGCTTACAATGAGCAGTTCTTC.

The chain carries TRBV7-2 and TRBJ2-1; TRBD2 aligns across 8 bases. In germline, CDR1 is SGHTA, CDR2 FQGNSA. The CDR3 covers 19 residues. V was clipped by 2 bases and J by 1 base; unmatched bases: 13. In DNA, the CDR3 is TGTGCCAGCAGCTTAAACCTGGGGGGTAGCGGGAATTCCTACAATGAGCAGTTCTTC. Protein: CASSLNLGGSGNSYNEQFF.

This rearrangement joins TRBV4-1 to TRBJ1-1; the D gene is possibly TRBD1 (6 bases). CDR3 length equals 15 residues. The V end was cut by 2 bases, the J end by 0 bases, with 10 bases between. CDR1 and CDR2 from the germline V gene are MGHRA and YSYEKL. As DNA, the CDR3 is TGCGCCAGCAGCCAATCCACAGGGATGAACACTGAAGCTTTCTTT. Translated, it gives CASSQSTGMNTEAFF.

The chain has TRBV12-3 or TRBV12-4 and TRBJ1-2; D is unclear. V was pared by 3 bases and J by 3 bases, with 11 bases between. This CDR3 spans 14 amino acids. The CDR3 loop is CASSFSHKYYGYTF. DNA for the CDR3: TGTGCCAGCAGTTTCTCCCACAAATACTATGGCTACACCTTC.

This chain uses TRBV20-1 with TRBJ2-1, with 10 bases identical to TRBD2. CDR1 is DFQATT and CDR2 is SNEGSKA in the germline V gene (reference sequence). J lost 8 bases, V lost 7 bases, and 11 bases had no gene match. The CDR3 covers 14 residues. CDR3 sequence (DNA): TGCAGTGTGAGGACTAGCGGAGGCGCCGATGAGCAGTTCTTC. Residues: CSVRTSGGADEQFF.

The gene calls are TRBV10-3 and TRBJ1-1; 7 nucleotides agree with TRBD1. Germline loops: CDR1 ENHRY, CDR2 SYGVKD. The V gene end was trimmed by 2 bases and the J gene end by 2 bases; junction bases not matched to a gene: 2. The CDR3 sequence is 14 residues long. CDR3 sequence: CAISEDRVNTEAFF. The CDR3 bases are TGTGCCATCAGTGAGGACAGGGTAAACACTGAAGCTTTCTTT.

This chain joins TRBV7-9 and TRBJ1-4; D not resolved. This CDR3 is built from 16 residues. V lost 5 bases and J lost 0, with 13 bases in between. Germline loops: CDR1 SEHNR, CDR2 FQNEAQ (reference sequence). CDR3 nucleotide sequence: TGTGCCAGCAGCCGACTGGACGGCTCAACTAATGAAAAACTGTTTTTT. The encoded protein is CASSRLDGSTNEKLFF.

This clonotype has ten or more counts. The V gene is TRBV11-2, the J gene TRBJ2-7; no reliable D call. In germline, CDR1 is SGHAT, CDR2 FQNNGV. V shed 2 bases and J shed 1 base, with 3 bases lying between them. CDR3 length equals 12 residues. The CDR3 bases are TGTGCCAGCAGCTTATTTTCCTACGAGCAGTACTTC. This codes for CASSLFSYEQYF.

The table lists this clonotype with a few counts. This chain connects TRBV7-8 to TRBJ1-1, with D unclear. The CDR3 has 12 residues. Germline V gene data show CDR1 as SGHVS and CDR2 as FQNEAQ. Trimming took off 0 bases at V and 6 bases at J, with 5 bases between the two ends. The CDR3 region is CASSLAGSEAFF. The CDR3 coding sequence is TGTGCCAGCAGCTTAGCGGGGTCTGAAGCTTTCTTT.

This clonotype has just a few counts. The chain combines TRBV4-3 with TRBJ2-5; TRBD2 agrees at 8 bases. Germline-derived CDR1 and CDR2 are LGHNA and YSLEER. J was trimmed by 1 base and V by 4 bases; bases with no gene match: 8. This CDR3 spans 16 amino acids. Here the CDR3 DNA reads TGCGCCAGCAGCCCCCCCGGGCGGGAGGCCCAAGAGACCCAGTACTTC. Translating it yields CASSPPGREAQETQYF.

V usage is TRBV7-9 and J usage is TRBJ1-2; unclear D gene. CDR1 and CDR2 (germline): SEHNR, FQNEAQ (reference sequence). V was shortened by 5 bases and J by 6 bases, with 10 bases between the two germline ends. The length of the CDR3 is 12 residues. CDR3: CASSVLLDGYTF. CDR3 DNA sequence: TGTGCCAGCAGCGTACTCTTAGATGGCTACACCTTC.

V is TRBV10-3 and J is TRBJ2-5; tentatively, D is TRBD1 or TRBD2 (5 bases each). Trimming took 0 bases from V and 5 from J, leaving 13 bases between them. CDR1 and CDR2 (germline): ENHRY, SYGVKD. The CDR3 runs 15 residues. Here the CDR3 DNA reads TGTGCCATCAGTGAGTCTCTGGGACCTAAGGAGACCCAGTACTTC. Amino acids: CAISESLGPKETQYF.

The CDR3 loop is CASSQGQALRETQYF. The CDR3 nucleotides read TGTGCCAGCAGCCAGGGACAGGCTCTAAGGGAGACCCAGTACTTC. V gene TRBV7-1 combines with J gene TRBJ2-5; TRBD1 agrees at 8 bases. TRBV7-1 is sorted into the ORF group, with uncertain function. There are 15 residues in the CDR3. Trimming cost V 5 bases and J 5 bases; bases outside gene matches: 10.

This clonotype was seen a handful of times. The chain employs TRBV15 and TRBJ2-6; D is unresolved. The CDR3 runs 15 residues. Germline V gives CDR1 LNHNV, CDR2 YYDKDF (reference sequence). V was pared by 0 bases and J by 4 bases, with 7 bases between. This chain's CDR3 is CATSRDVGGANVLTF. Written as DNA, the CDR3 is TGTGCCACCAGCAGAGACGTCGGGGGGGCCAACGTCCTGACTTTC.

This sequence joins TRBV7-2 and TRBJ2-2, with TRBD2 identical over 7 bases. The germline gives CDR1 SGHTA, CDR2 FQGNSA. This CDR3 is 14 amino acids long. Trimming took 4 bases from V and 4 from J; bases not matched to a gene: 3. The CDR3, as DNA: TGTGCCAGCAGCTCGGGACTACCCACCGGGGAGCTGTTTTTT. This gives the protein CASSSGLPTGELFF. The variable domain in full, with the rest retrieved from reference TRBV7-2 and TRBJ2-2, is GAGVSQSPSNKVTEKGKDVELRCDPISGHTALYWYRQSLGQGLEFLIYFQGNSAPDKSGLPSDRFSAERTGGSVSTLTIQRTQQEDSAVYLCASSSGLPTGELFFGEGSRLTVL.

This chain connects TRBV6-6 to TRBJ1-5; D is undetermined. Germline values: CDR1 MNHNY, CDR2 SVGAGI (reference sequence). This CDR3 comprises 14 residues. The V and J ends lost 8 bases and 9 bases respectively, with 20 bases between them. CDR3 coding DNA: TGTGCCAGCTTGGCAGGTGGACCTCGGCGGCCCCAGCATTTT. Protein: CASLAGGPRRPQHF.